These 29 T cell receptor beta chains were sequenced from one sample in a study of T-cell memory formation after mild COVID-19. TCRdb redid the calling of the 5' RACE reads with MiXCR, one entry per CDR3 protein. The sample holds some 350,000 distinct CDR3 sequences, 10% to 15% seen once. The sample consisted of PBMCs or a T cell subset sorted from them (not recorded which). The receptors derive from a man aged 18 to 29 who had mild COVID-19 (a few samples of this study predate the infection). Cell type and time point are not known.

This clonotype has a count of ten or more. V usage is TRBV6-5 and J usage is TRBJ2-1; no reliable D call. Between the trimmed V and J ends, which lost 8 bases and 6 bases, there was a span of 5 bases. The CDR3 runs to 10 residues. Germline CDR1 is MNHEY and CDR2 is SVGAGI. In nucleotides, the CDR3 is TGTGCCAGCGGATCCAATGAGCAGTTCTTC. This codes for CASGSNEQFF.

The chain uses TRBV14 and TRBJ2-7; D unclear. Germline V gene sequence: CDR1 SGHDN, CDR2 FVKESK. CDR3 size: 13 residues. V lost 1 base to trimming and J lost 2 bases, with 6 bases between them. CDR3 nucleotide sequence: TGTGCCAGCAGCCAAGTTGCGGCCTACGAGCAGTACTTC. Protein: CASSQVAAYEQYF.

This sequence joins TRBV5-4 and TRBJ2-2; D is uncertain. Trimming removed 5 bases from V and 1 base from J, with 6 bases in between. Germline values: CDR1 SGHNT, CDR2 YYREEE (reference sequence). This CDR3 region has 13 residues. The CDR3 coding sequence is TGTGCCAGCAGGATGGGGAACACCGGGGAGCTGTTTTTT. Its translation: CASRMGNTGELFF.

This clonotype was recorded at least ten times. This rearrangement joins TRBV7-2 to TRBJ2-3; D is undetermined. Trimming left V 7 bases short and J 2 bases short, with 13 bases between. Germline-derived CDR1 and CDR2 are SGHTA and FQGNSA. The CDR3 extends over 14 amino acids. CDR3 nucleotide sequence: TGTGCCAGCATAAGTTCTCGGGCCACAGATACGCAGTATTTT. It encodes CASISSRATDTQYF.

V gene TRBV19 combines with J gene TRBJ2-2, with 7 bases identical to TRBD1. V was pared by 3 bases and J by 5 bases, with 3 bases of the junction left unmatched. Germline V gene lookup returns CDR1 LNHDA and CDR2 SQIVND (reference sequence). This CDR3 has 14 residues. Here the CDR3 reads CASSIQGVTGELFF. The CDR3 DNA reads as TGTGCCAGTAGTATCCAGGGGGTAACCGGGGAGCTGTTTTTT.

The sample holds a few counts of this clonotype. The V call is TRBV29-1, the J call TRBJ1-2; 7 positions match TRBD1. Germline lookup yields CDR1 SQVTM and CDR2 ANQGSEA. Trimming removed 5 bases from V and 2 bases from J; junction bases left unmatched: 11. The CDR3 has 15 amino acids. The CDR3 loop is CSVTLVDRWNYGYTF. The CDR3 DNA is TGCAGCGTTACACTCGTGGACAGGTGGAACTATGGCTACACCTTC.

This clonotype has more than one count but fewer than ten. V and J are TRBV4-3 and TRBJ2-3, with D perhaps being TRBD1 or TRBD2 (5 bases each). CDR3 size: 19 residues. Trimming pared 0 bases from V and 7 bases from J, leaving 26 bases between. Germline V lookup: CDR1 LGHNA, CDR2 YSLEER. Here the CDR3 DNA reads TGCGCCAGCAGCCAAGATTCCGGGGCTGTGGGGCGCCCCCAGAATACGCAGTATTTT. This gives the protein CASSQDSGAVGRPQNTQYF.

This clonotype was seen more than once but under ten times. The chain carries TRBV7-9 and TRBJ2-1; D is perhaps TRBD1 (5 bases). Trimming removed 5 bases from V and 8 bases from J, with 13 bases in between. Germline-derived CDR1 and CDR2 are SEHNR and FQNEAQ (reference sequence). The CDR3 is 13 amino acids. CDR3 region: CASSGQGRYEQFF. CDR3 sequence (DNA): TGTGCCAGCAGCGGGCAGGGTCGCTATGAGCAGTTCTTC.

This clonotype was seen only a few times. V and J are TRBV7-2 and TRBJ1-1; D gene uncertain. V was pared by 1 base and J by 4 bases, with 10 bases between. The CDR3 runs 14 residues. The germline CDR1 and CDR2 sequences are SGHTA and FQGNSA. CDR3 region: CASSLVSRSTEAFF. The CDR3 DNA reads as TGTGCCAGCAGCTTAGTGTCGAGATCCACTGAAGCTTTCTTT.

Many counts were recorded for this clonotype. The chain employs TRBV24-1 and TRBJ1-1, with TRBD1 identical over 9 bases. This CDR3 has 13 residues. Trimming at V came to 12 bases and at J to 5 bases, leaving 9 bases not matched to a gene. Germline values: CDR1 KGHDR, CDR2 SFDVKD. In DNA, the CDR3 is TGTGCCTCTCGGGGACAGGGAACTACTGAAGCTTTCTTT. This gives the protein CASRGQGTTEAFF.

Here the CDR3 DNA reads TGTGCCAGCAGCCCCGGGACAGGGGTGGGCGAGCAGTACGTC. This sequence encodes CASSPGTGVGEQYV. The rearrangement links TRBV5-6 to TRBJ2-7, with TRBD1 matching 10 bases. V gave up 4 bases and J gave up 6 bases; unmatched junction bases: 7. Germline V gene sequence: CDR1 SGHDT, CDR2 YYEEEE. The CDR3 loop spans 14 amino acids.

There are a few counts of this clonotype. The V gene is TRBV5-1, the J gene TRBJ2-1; 8 positions agree with TRBD1. V lost 2 bases, J lost 6 bases, and 7 bases stayed unmatched. CDR3 length equals 15 residues. Looked up from germline, CDR1 is SGHRS and CDR2 is YFSETQ. CDR3 nucleotides: TGCGCCAGCAGCTTCGGGACAGGTGGATCCAATGAGCAGTTCTTC. It yields the protein CASSFGTGGSNEQFF.

The chain couples TRBV6-2 or TRBV6-3 to TRBJ2-4; D uncertain. Germline CDR1 and CDR2: MNHEY and SVGEGT. CDR3 length equals 15 residues. V was cut by 8 bases and J by 0 bases, with 14 bases left in between. The CDR3 nucleotides are TGTGCCAGCGCCCCAAGTGAACTAGCCAAAAACATTCAGTACTTC. This codes for CASAPSELAKNIQYF.

This chain joins TRBV5-1 and TRBJ2-2; D possibly matches TRBD1 or TRBD2 (5 bases each). The CDR3 has 14 amino acids. Between the trimmed V and J ends, which lost 4 bases and 3 bases, there was a span of 10 bases. Germline V gene lookup returns CDR1 SGHRS and CDR2 YFSETQ. CDR3 loop: CASSRDPDTGELFF. The CDR3 DNA reads TGCGCCAGCAGCAGGGACCCCGACACCGGGGAGCTGTTTTTT.

This clonotype turned up a few times. This chain links TRBV29-1 with TRBJ2-3; perhaps TRBD2 as D (6 bases). The CDR3 runs to 16 residues. Germline loops: CDR1 SQVTM, CDR2 ANQGSEA. V lost 6 bases and J 0 bases, leaving 19 bases between the germline ends. CDR3 coding DNA: TGCAGCGTGGGAGGCCCCAGGGTGAGGAGCACAGATACGCAGTATTTT. Protein: CSVGGPRVRSTDTQYF.

The J gene is TRBJ2-3, the V gene TRBV24-1; the D is unclear. Per the germline V gene, CDR1 is KGHDR and CDR2 is SFDVKD. Trimming took 6 bases from V and 4 from J, leaving 7 bases between them. The CDR3 is 12 residues long. CDR3: CATSPGSDTQYF. The CDR3 DNA reads TGTGCCACCAGTCCAGGTTCAGATACGCAGTATTTT.

This clonotype occurred many times. The rearrangement joins TRBV5-1 to TRBJ2-1; 13 nucleotides match TRBD2. V lost 4 bases and J lost 0; bases outside the gene matches: 7. Germline-derived CDR1 and CDR2 are SGHRS and YFSETQ. The CDR3 length is 18 residues. The CDR3 protein is CASSTSGGARTSYNEQFF. CDR3 sequence (DNA): TGCGCCAGCAGCACTAGCGGGGGGGCCCGAACCTCCTACAATGAGCAGTTCTTC.

The chain recombines TRBV12-3 or TRBV12-4 with TRBJ1-4; D remains unclear. The CDR3 has 13 amino acids. V was trimmed by 2 bases and J by 8 bases, leaving 9 bases between them. DNA for the CDR3: TGTGCCAGCAGTTTACATGGGAGCGAAAAACTGTTTTTT. Translating gives CASSLHGSEKLFF.

The rearrangement links TRBV20-1 to TRBJ2-1; 11 nucleotides line up with TRBD1. Trimming cost V 6 bases and J 7 bases; bases outside gene matches: 11. CDR1 is DFQATT, CDR2 SNEGSKA, per germline (reference sequence). The CDR3 is made up of 15 amino acids. The chain's CDR3 is CSAGDYRDRGNEQFF. CDR3 nucleotides: TGCAGTGCAGGAGATTACCGGGACAGGGGGAATGAGCAGTTCTTC.

The chain carries TRBV2 and TRBJ1-1, with a possible D match to TRBD1 (6 bases). CDR3 size: 12 residues. Germline CDR1 SNHLY, CDR2 FYNNEI. V gave up 10 bases and J gave up 5 bases, with 14 bases separating them. CDR3 loop: CANLRQATEAFF. The CDR3 DNA is TGTGCCAACCTCCGACAGGCGACTGAAGCTTTCTTT.

V is TRBV12-3 or TRBV12-4 and J is TRBJ2-3; TRBD1 matches at 8 bases. The CDR3 contains 16 residues. The trim removed 6 bases at V and 6 bases at J, leaving 14 bases unmatched. The CDR3 reads CASSSPGTGFGDTQYF. The CDR3 DNA is TGTGCCAGCAGCAGTCCCGGGACAGGCTTTGGGGATACGCAGTATTTT.

This clonotype appeared many times. V is TRBV6-5 and J is TRBJ2-3; no reliable D call. There are 15 residues in the CDR3. CDR1 and CDR2 from the germline V gene are MNHEY and SVGAGI. Trimming removed 5 bases from V and 4 bases from J, with 16 bases in between. The CDR3 region is CASSLRGVFSDTQYF. CDR3 nucleotides: TGTGCCAGCAGTCTTCGAGGTGTTTTTTCAGATACGCAGTATTTT.

CDR3 protein: CASRRDRNNSPLHF. The DNA of the CDR3 is TGTGCCAGCAGGCGGGACAGAAATAATTCACCCCTCCACTTT. This sequence joins TRBV6-1 and TRBJ1-6, with 7 bases that match TRBD1. Germline CDR1 is MNHNS and CDR2 is SASEGT. This CDR3 region has 14 residues. V lost 6 bases, J lost 5 bases, and 4 bases stayed unmatched.

This clonotype was recorded many times. The V call is TRBV11-2, the J call TRBJ1-1; D is unresolved. Germline CDR1 SGHAT, CDR2 FQNNGV. V was shortened by 0 bases and J by 1 base, with 12 bases between the two germline ends. This CDR3 is built from 16 residues. This CDR3 reads CASSLEWRLKNTEAFF. CDR3 bases: TGTGCCAGCAGCTTAGAATGGCGCCTAAAGAACACTGAAGCTTTCTTT.

This clonotype was seen a few times. V usage is TRBV28 and J usage is TRBJ2-7; D is perhaps TRBD1 (6 bases). The ends were cut back, 5 bases at V and 10 bases at J, with 15 bases in the middle. Germline CDR1 and CDR2: MDHEN and SYDVKM. This CDR3 comprises 12 residues. CDR3 nucleotide sequence: TGTGCCAGCAGTGGGTGGACAGAGACACAGTACGTC. Residues: CASSGWTETQYV.

The chain couples TRBV3-1 to TRBJ1-5; D ambiguous. The CDR3 contains 12 residues. Germline values: CDR1 LGHDT, CDR2 YNNKEL (reference sequence). V was trimmed by 1 base and J by 5 bases, leaving 3 bases between them. The CDR3 DNA reads TGTGCCAGCAGCCAAGGGTATCAGCCCCAGCATTTT. It yields the protein CASSQGYQPQHF.

The V and J genes are TRBV6-2 or TRBV6-3 and TRBJ2-5, with D possibly matching TRBD2 (5 bases). Germline V lookup: CDR1 MNHEY, CDR2 SVGEGT. This CDR3 has 14 residues. With 6 bases removed from V and 0 bases from J, the gap between germline ends came to 11 bases. CDR3 DNA: TGTGCCAGCAGCTCCGGGAAGTACCAAGAGACCCAGTACTTC. This codes for CASSSGKYQETQYF.

J is TRBJ1-3 and V is TRBV5-4, with TRBD1 matching 7 bases. From germline, CDR1 is SGHNT and CDR2 YYREEE (reference sequence). The CDR3 is 15 amino acids. J was trimmed by 0 bases and V by 0 bases; bases with no gene match: 0. CDR3 nucleotide sequence: TGTGCCAGCAGCTTGGCAGGGGGCTCTGGAAACACCATATATTTT. Amino acid sequence: CASSLAGGSGNTIYF.

This clonotype was detected only a few times. J is TRBJ2-5 and V is TRBV20-1; D assignment may be TRBD1 or TRBD2 (6 bases each). From germline, CDR1 is DFQATT and CDR2 SNEGSKA (reference sequence). The V and J ends lost 6 bases and 2 bases respectively, with 19 bases between them. The length of the CDR3 is 15 residues. For the CDR3, the DNA is TGCAGTGCCCCTGTAGGCGGGACATTTCAAGAGACCCAGTACTTC. It codes for CSAPVGGTFQETQYF.